Reported below is one TCR beta chain. As yet, its antigen is unknown. Preparation of TRB cDNA libraries relied on 5' RACE carrying UMI labels. TCRdb reprocessed the 5' RACE reads and keeps a single row for each CDR3 protein, giving no DNA. The listing records around 140,000 distinct CDR3 sequences. These data originate in a study of CXCR3-negative and CXCR3-positive naive CD8 T cells. The study, taken as a whole, reports: Comparably high diversity was seen in both naive subsets, and much lower diversity in memory CD8+ cells. More hydrophobic TRB CDR3s occurred in CXCR3-positive than in CXCR3-negative naive cells. For naive cells, CXCR3-negative and CXCR3-positive subsets had similar TRBV-TRBJ usage; for memory cells, usage differed.

Naive CD8+ T cells were CD45RO-CCR7+CD27+CD95-. CDR1 and CDR2 from the germline V gene are SGHTA and FQGTGA. The CDR3 runs to 14 residues. Input material: naive CXCR3+ CD8+ T cells from blood. The subset was: CD45RO-CCR7+CD27+CD95- naive CD8+ T cells expressing CXCR3 (TNR3+). The J gene is TRBJ2-5, the V gene TRBV7-3; TCRdb gives TRBD1 as the D gene, but with no DNA this cannot be confirmed. This TCR was recovered from a human donor in good health. Some clones in this sample may be carry-over from other donors' samples. The CDR3 loop reads CASSPSGLQETQYF.